One sample yielded the 27 T cell receptor beta chains listed below, sequenced in a study of CD8+ T cells in alopecia areata. In each case, RNA was isolated and then reverse transcribed into cDNA as the sequencing template. TCRdb's copy holds only in-frame clones and misses some; the assay was immunoSEQ multiplex PCR. Among some 130,000 clones listed, 53% were seen once. Regarding treatment: oral pan-JAK inhibitor, 5-10 mg twice daily. The material sequenced was CD4+ T cells sorted from blood, taken at week 4, from a patient treated with tofacitinib. The receptors were sampled from a human donor with alopecia areata.

The rearrangement uses TRBV30 and TRBJ2-7; D might be TRBD1 (6 bases). The CDR3 is 13 amino acids. The V end was cut by 1 base, the J end by 7 bases, with 14 bases between. Germline V CDR1 and CDR2: GTSNPN, SVGIG (reference sequence). The CDR3 DNA reads as TGTGCCTGGAGTGCACAGGGCCCTCGGGAGCAGTACTTC. It yields the protein CAWSAQGPREQYF.

The chain links TRBV4-1 to TRBJ2-7; the match to TRBD2 covers 10 bases. Germline V gene lookup returns CDR1 MGHRA and CDR2 YSYEKL. J was trimmed by 5 bases and V by 1 base; bases with no gene match: 5. The length of the CDR3 is 15 residues. The CDR3 loop reads CASSQVGLAGDEQYF. The CDR3 bases are TGCGCCAGCAGCCAAGTGGGTCTAGCGGGAGACGAGCAGTACTTC.

The J gene is TRBJ1-4, the V gene TRBV30; D remains ambiguous. CDR3 length equals 15 residues. CDR1 and CDR2 from the germline V gene are GTSNPN and SVGIG (reference sequence). V lost 0 bases and J 8 bases, leaving 16 bases between the germline ends. CDR3 sequence (DNA): TGTGCCTGGAGTGTACGGGGTCGGCTCGGAGAAAAACTGTTTTTT. Its protein is CAWSVRGRLGEKLFF.

Regarding this clone: The junction differs from germline at one of its ends, possibly a read error. The V call is TRBV6-5, the J call TRBJ1-1, with 11 bases fitting TRBD1. The CDR3 consists of 15 residues. Germline V gene sequence: CDR1 MNHEY, CDR2 SVGAGI. The CDR3 DNA reads as TGTGCCATCAGTGCCCGGACAGGGGGCATCACTGAAGCTTTCTTT. This gives the protein CAISARTGGITEAFF.

This clone was found once. Here the CDR3 reads CASSEAALGNTEAFF. CDR3 DNA: TGTGCCAGCAGTGAAGCGGCGTTGGGGAACACTGAAGCTTTCTTT. V is TRBV6-1 and J is TRBJ1-1, with no clear D. Germline V lookup: CDR1 MNHNS, CDR2 SASEGT. V lost 0 bases, J lost 1 base, and 9 bases lay in between. CDR3 length: 15 amino acids.

V and J are TRBV4-2 and TRBJ1-2; D may be TRBD1 (6 bases). The CDR3 totals 14 residues. V lost 0 bases and J 5 bases, leaving 10 bases between the germline ends. Per germline, CDR1 LGHNA and CDR2 YNFKEQ. The DNA for the CDR3 is TGTGCCAGCAGCCAAGACGCAGGGGTGTATGGCTACACCTTC. It specifies CASSQDAGVYGYTF.

The chain recombines TRBV29-1 with TRBJ1-1; D ambiguous. There are 10 residues in the CDR3. Per the germline V gene, CDR1 is SQVTM and CDR2 is ANQGSEA. The V and J ends lost 6 bases and 12 bases respectively, with 14 bases between them. CDR3 region: CSVRVPGPFF. The CDR3 coding sequence is TGCAGCGTCCGGGTTCCAGGCCCTTTCTTT. Variable domain in full (rest from reference TRBV29-1 and TRBJ1-1): SAVISQKPSRDICQRGTSLTIQCQVDSQVTMMFWYRQQPGQSLTLIATANQGSEATYESGFVIDKFPISRPNLTFSTLTVSNMSPEDSSIYLCSVRVPGPFFGQGTRLTVV.

The J gene is TRBJ1-3, the V gene TRBV7-9; 9 bases fit TRBD1. Germline V CDR1 and CDR2: SEHNR, FQNEAQ (reference sequence). The CDR3 consists of 12 residues. Unmatched junction bases numbered 5, after V lost 1 base and J lost 16 bases. The CDR3 region is CASSLGGDRAYF. The CDR3 coding sequence is TGTGCCAGCAGCTTAGGAGGGGACAGGGCCTATTTT.

This clone came up a few times. The chain links TRBV19 to TRBJ1-2; no reliable D call. V lost 3 bases to trimming and J lost 9 bases, with 11 bases between them. Germline CDR1 and CDR2: LNHDA and SQIVND (reference sequence). The CDR3 is made up of 12 amino acids. CDR3 amino acids: CASSIKGSSYTF. The DNA for the CDR3 is TGTGCCAGTAGTATCAAAGGGTCCAGCTACACCTTC.

Only a few counts were recorded for this clone. The chain has TRBV5-1 and TRBJ2-7; no clear D gene. The CDR3 is 14 residues long. V dropped 1 base and J dropped 0 bases, with 8 bases sitting between them. Germline lookup yields CDR1 SGHRS and CDR2 YFSETQ. This CDR3 is CASSLSVSSYEQYF. The CDR3 DNA is TGCGCCAGCAGCTTGTCCGTGAGCTCCTACGAGCAGTACTTC.

This clone was counted a single time. CDR3 nucleotides: TGCAGCGTTGGAGAGGTTGACGAGCAGTACTTC. Its protein product is CSVGEVDEQYF. This sequence joins TRBV29-1 and TRBJ2-7, with unresolved D. The CDR3 runs 11 residues. Germline V gene data show CDR1 as SQVTM and CDR2 as ANQGSEA. V lost 4 bases and J lost 5, with 9 bases in between.

The V call is TRBV27, the J call TRBJ2-4; tentative D call: TRBD2 (6 bases). Germline CDR1 MNHEY, CDR2 SMNVEV (reference sequence). V was cut by 0 bases and J by 0 bases, with 21 bases left in between. CDR3 length: 20 amino acids. The CDR3 is CASSLSGFTRGEIAKNIQYF. The CDR3 DNA sequence: TGTGCCAGCAGTTTATCTGGCTTTACTCGCGGGGAGATAGCCAAAAACATTCAGTACTTC.

The J gene is TRBJ1-1, the V gene TRBV7-9, with D maybe TRBD1 (6 bases). The V gene lost 5 bases and the J gene lost 8 bases, with 12 bases spanning the gap. The CDR3 length is 12 residues. Germline V gene data show CDR1 as SEHNR and CDR2 as FQNEAQ (reference sequence). CDR3 coding DNA: TGTGCCAGCAGCCCCAGCGGGACAGAAGCTTTCTTT. Its translation: CASSPSGTEAFF.

The rearrangement links TRBV15 to TRBJ2-2; weak D call: TRBD1 (6 bases). Between the trimmed V and J ends, which lost 3 bases and 5 bases, there was a span of 25 bases. This CDR3 spans 19 amino acids. Per germline, CDR1 LNHNV and CDR2 YYDKDF (reference sequence). DNA for the CDR3: TGTGCCACCAGCAGCGGCCGTCCACTTCCGGGACATAGTACCGGGGAGCTGTTTTTT. Translated: CATSSGRPLPGHSTGELFF.

This chain links TRBV30 with TRBJ1-1; 7 nucleotides match TRBD1. There are 15 residues in the CDR3. Losses at the gene ends were 3 bases for V and 1 base for J; bases not matched to a gene: 8. The germline V gene encodes CDR1 GTSNPN and CDR2 SVGIG (reference sequence). The CDR3 coding sequence is TGTGCCTGGAGCCCCAGGGGGGGTCGGAACACTGAAGCTTTCTTT. It is translated as CAWSPRGGRNTEAFF.

This clone has a handful of counts. The V call is TRBV5-4, the J call TRBJ2-7; a weak D match, TRBD1 (5 bases). V was cut by 4 bases and J by 11 bases, with 28 bases left in between. Germline V lookup: CDR1 SGHNT, CDR2 YYREEE (reference sequence). The CDR3 has 16 residues. CDR3 DNA: TGTGCCAGCAGCCAAGACGACGCTCAACGAGAACAGGCGAAGTACTTC. This translates into CASSQDDAQREQAKYF.

This clone was seen more than once but under ten times. The genes are TRBV30 and TRBJ2-5; 8 nucleotides align to TRBD2. Trimming took 4 bases from V and 5 from J; bases not matched to a gene: 18. Germline loops: CDR1 GTSNPN, CDR2 SVGIG (reference sequence). CDR3 length: 17 amino acids. CDR3 nucleotides: TGTGCCTGGAACCAAGGTGGTTTGGCGGGAGGCGGGGAGACCCAGTACTTC. Its protein product is CAWNQGGLAGGGETQYF.

The chain is built from TRBV15 and TRBJ1-2, with D maybe TRBD1 (5 bases). The germline V gene has CDR1 LNHNV and CDR2 YYDKDF (reference sequence). Trimming cost V 8 bases and J 4 bases, with 14 bases left between them. CDR3 length: 13 residues. CDR3 region: CATSIGTPYGYTF. For the CDR3, the DNA is TGTGCCACCTCAATCGGGACGCCCTATGGCTACACCTTC.

This chain connects TRBV6-6 to TRBJ2-5, with 7 bases lining up with TRBD1. The CDR3 totals 15 residues. In germline, CDR1 is MNHNY, CDR2 SVGAGI (reference sequence). The V gene end was trimmed by 10 bases and the J gene end by 7 bases; junction bases not matched to a gene: 18. The CDR3 DNA reads TGTGCCACGACTGGGGGACAGATAACCGTGGGGACCCAGTACTTC. It specifies CATTGGQITVGTQYF.

V is TRBV15 and J is TRBJ1-1; D is ambiguous. The ends were cut back, 2 bases at V and 5 bases at J, with 6 bases in the middle. Germline V gene lookup returns CDR1 LNHNV and CDR2 YYDKDF (reference sequence). The CDR3 loop spans 12 amino acids. The CDR3 is CATSRRGTEAFF. The CDR3 DNA reads as TGTGCCACCAGCAGACGAGGTACTGAAGCTTTCTTT.

The CDR3 DNA reads as TGCGCCAGCAGCCAAGTTCAGGGAAGCTCCTACGAGCAGTACTTC. It yields the protein CASSQVQGSSYEQYF. The chain recombines TRBV4-1 with TRBJ2-7; perhaps TRBD1 as D (5 bases). Germline CDR1 reads MGHRA; CDR2 reads YSYEKL. CDR3 length: 15 amino acids. Trimming stripped 1 base from V and 0 bases from J, with 10 bases between.

V and J are TRBV5-1 and TRBJ1-1; maybe TRBD1 (6 bases). The CDR3 has 14 residues. CDR1 is SGHRS and CDR2 is YFSETQ in the germline V gene. Trimming cost V 4 bases and J 3 bases, with 13 bases left between them. CDR3 region: CASSMGQGYTEAFF. CDR3 bases: TGCGCCAGCAGCATGGGGCAGGGGTACACTGAAGCTTTCTTT.

The chain links TRBV15 to TRBJ2-7; 12 bases line up with TRBD2. V shed 3 bases, J shed 3 bases, and the junction held 6 bases outside the gene matches. This CDR3 region has 16 residues. Germline V gene lookup returns CDR1 LNHNV and CDR2 YYDKDF (reference sequence). CDR3: CATSRTSGSFGYEQYF. The CDR3 DNA is TGTGCCACCAGCAGGACTAGCGGGAGTTTTGGCTACGAGCAGTACTTC.

V gene TRBV10-2 combines with J gene TRBJ2-7; the match to TRBD1 covers 12 bases. CDR1 is WSHSY and CDR2 is SAAADI in the germline V gene. V lost 2 bases to trimming and J lost 11 bases; unmatched junction nucleotides: 13. This CDR3 has 16 residues. Here the CDR3 reads CASSEPGTGGSGTEYF. CDR3 DNA sequence: TGCGCCAGCAGTGAGCCCGGGACAGGGGGCTCGGGTACGGAGTACTTC.

The chain couples TRBV29-1 to TRBJ1-2; 7 bases match TRBD1. Per the germline V gene, CDR1 is SQVTM and CDR2 is ANQGSEA. The CDR3 sequence is 13 residues long. J gave up 4 bases and V 4 bases, and 6 bases lay outside the gene matches. The CDR3 DNA sequence: TGCAGCGTTGGAGACAGGGACTTCTATGGCTACACCTTC. Its protein product is CSVGDRDFYGYTF. Variable domain in full (rest from reference TRBV29-1 and TRBJ1-2): SAVISQKPSRDICQRGTSLTIQCQVDSQVTMMFWYRQQPGQSLTLIATANQGSEATYESGFVIDKFPISRPNLTFSTLTVSNMSPEDSSIYLCSVGDRDFYGYTFGSGTRLTVV.

V usage is TRBV30 and J usage is TRBJ1-2; D remains unclear. The germline V gene has CDR1 GTSNPN and CDR2 SVGIG (reference sequence). V lost 0 bases, J lost 8 bases, and 7 bases lay in between. There are 11 residues in the CDR3. The CDR3 sequence: CAWSVNGGYTF. DNA for the CDR3: TGTGCCTGGAGTGTAAACGGGGGCTACACCTTC.

The table lists this clone with a few counts. The rearrangement uses TRBV6-5 and TRBJ1-2; a possible D gene is TRBD1 (6 bases). CDR3 length: 12 residues. Trimming removed 1 base at V and 8 bases at J, with 8 bases between. Germline CDR1 reads MNHEY; CDR2 reads SVGAGI. CDR3 sequence reads: CASSYWQGGYTF. CDR3 nucleotide sequence: TGTGCCAGCAGTTACTGGCAGGGGGGCTACACCTTC.